This entry features one TCR beta chain sequence. This entry is derived from a study of blood T cell repertoires in COVID-19. About the study: T cells, B-cell-depleted T cells, or PBMCs supplied cDNA or gDNA.

The method was immunoSEQ multiplex PCR; TCRdb's version includes in-frame clones alone and lacks a portion of them. The profile covers about 60,000 clones, with roughly 72% appearing a single time and 4.8% taken by the ten largest. Losses at the gene ends were 0 bases for V and 9 bases for J; bases not matched to a gene: 9. From germline, CDR1 is SGDLS and CDR2 YYNGEE. The CDR3 has 17 residues. What was sequenced was peripheral blood. This clonotype originated in a woman in her 70s with COVID-19, enrolled during active disease. V is TRBV9 and J is TRBJ2-1; 13 bases match TRBD2. The CDR3 loop reads CASSVASGLAGVGEQFF. CDR3 DNA: TGTGCCAGCAGCGTAGCCTCCGGACTAGCGGGAGTGGGTGAGCAGTTCTTC.